This T cell receptor (beta chain) was identified in a study of CD8+ T cells in alopecia areata. Study-wide background: C3H/HeJ graft donors with spontaneous alopecia, aged 6-12 months, supplied skin that was transplanted onto female C3H/HeJ mice aged roughly 6-11 weeks. Study-level results: Normal skin's resident alphabeta T cells are sequenced alongside lesional scalp T cells. Clonality exceeded that of normal scalp in lesional scalp, most notably in alopecia totalis/universalis. Patients shared TCRs less clearly than mice did, possibly owing to HLA.

The sorting of pooled cutaneous lymph node cells relied on CD4, CD8alpha, NKG2D, NKG2ACE and other markers. With regard to this clone: What it recognizes is unknown. Gene names and germline refer to mouse. The CDR3 is cut off 4 residues early in the read; its end comes from the germline J gene. This sample includes further DNA sequences coding for the same CDR3.

Isolated RNA was reverse transcribed into cDNA used as the sequencing template. The data were produced by immunoSEQ multiplex PCR, yet TCRdb's version contains in-frame clones alone and is incomplete. The data show 250,000 or so clones, with none appearing a single time. Germline V gene data show CDR1 as NSHNY and CDR2 as SYGAGN. CDR3 size: 16 residues. J lost 3 bases, V lost 0 bases, and 2 bases had no gene match. The sequence was collected from a C3H/HeJ mouse with alopecia areata. The strain bears MHC haplotype H2-k. The sequenced sample was CD4+ T cells sorted from a lymph node. The genes are TRBV13-1 and TRBJ2-2, with 10 bases lining up with TRBD1. This CDR3 is CASSDAGTGDTGQLYF. CDR3 bases read: TGTGCCAGCAGTGATGCAGGGACAGGGGACACCGGG.